This T cell receptor beta chain was obtained from a study of spatial heterogeneity in lung cancer. Described time point: sample taken at primary tumor resection. Tumor, nontumor lung or frozen PBMC supplied whole RNA, sequenced without sorting. A single record per CDR3 protein comes from TCRdb applying MiXCR to the 5' RACE reads. The data hold about 53,000 distinct CDR3 sequences, with about 7% observed a single time. From germline, CDR1 is MNHNY and CDR2 SVGAGI (reference sequence). V shed 5 bases and J shed 3 bases, with 5 bases lying between them. The length of the CDR3 is 12 residues. Sequenced here: PBMCs, sampled at surgery. The chain links TRBV6-6 to TRBJ2-1, with D unclear. This TCR was recovered from a female donor with early-stage non-small cell lung cancer. DNA for the CDR3: TGTGCCAGCAGTGGTGACTACAATGAGCAGTTCTTC. Translated: CASSGDYNEQFF.